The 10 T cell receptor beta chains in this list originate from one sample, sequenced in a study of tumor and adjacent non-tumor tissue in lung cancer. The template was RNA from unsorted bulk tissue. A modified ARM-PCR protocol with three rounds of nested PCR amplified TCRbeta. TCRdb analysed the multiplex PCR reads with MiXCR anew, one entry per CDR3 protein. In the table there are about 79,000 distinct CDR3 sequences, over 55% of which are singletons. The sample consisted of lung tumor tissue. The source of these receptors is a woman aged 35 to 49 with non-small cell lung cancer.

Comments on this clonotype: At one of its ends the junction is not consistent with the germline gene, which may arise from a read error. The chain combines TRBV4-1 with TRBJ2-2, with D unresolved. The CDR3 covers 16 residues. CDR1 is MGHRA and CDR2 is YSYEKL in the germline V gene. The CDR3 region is CASNQNPAANTWELFF. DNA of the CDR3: TGCGCCAGCAACCAAAACCCCGCCGCGAACACCTGGGAGCTGTTTTTT.

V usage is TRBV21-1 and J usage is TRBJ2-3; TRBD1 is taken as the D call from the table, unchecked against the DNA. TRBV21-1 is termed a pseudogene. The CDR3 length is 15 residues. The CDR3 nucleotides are TGTGCCAGCACAGCCCCGATTTCTTTGCCAGAAACGCAGTATTTT. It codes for CASTAPISLPETQYF.

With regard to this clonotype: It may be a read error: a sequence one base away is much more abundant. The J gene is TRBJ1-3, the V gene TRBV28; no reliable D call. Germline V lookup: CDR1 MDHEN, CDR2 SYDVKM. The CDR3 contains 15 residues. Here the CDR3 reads CASRLEGNSGNAIYF. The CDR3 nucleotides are TGTGCCAGCCGGCTCGAAGGGAACTCTGGAAACGCCATATATTTT.

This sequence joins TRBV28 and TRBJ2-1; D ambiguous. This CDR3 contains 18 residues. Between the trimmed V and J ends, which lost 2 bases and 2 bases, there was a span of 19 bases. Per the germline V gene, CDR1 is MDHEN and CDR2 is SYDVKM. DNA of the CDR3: TGTGCCAGCAGTTTACCCCCCCTAGGCCTAGTCGCCTACAATGAGCAGTTCTTC. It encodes CASSLPPLGLVAYNEQFF.

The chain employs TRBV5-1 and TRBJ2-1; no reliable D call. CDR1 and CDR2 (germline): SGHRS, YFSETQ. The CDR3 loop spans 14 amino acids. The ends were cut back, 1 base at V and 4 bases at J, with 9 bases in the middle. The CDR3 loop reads CASSLPSQYNEQFF. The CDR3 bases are TGCGCCAGCAGCTTGCCCTCCCAGTACAATGAGCAGTTCTTC.

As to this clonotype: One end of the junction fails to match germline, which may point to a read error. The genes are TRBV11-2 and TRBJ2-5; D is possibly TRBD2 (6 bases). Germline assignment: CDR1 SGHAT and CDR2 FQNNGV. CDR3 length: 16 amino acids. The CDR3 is CASNSVGRRAQDTQYF. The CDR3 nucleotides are TGTGCCAGCAACTCAGTTGGGCGGAGGGCCCAAGATACCCAGTACTTC.

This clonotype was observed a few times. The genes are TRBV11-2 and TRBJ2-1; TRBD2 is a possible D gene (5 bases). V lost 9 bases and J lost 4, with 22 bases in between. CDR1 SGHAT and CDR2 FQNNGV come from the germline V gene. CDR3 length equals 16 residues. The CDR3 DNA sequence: TGTGCCAGTAGCGAGACACTAGTTGCACTGTACAATGAGCAGTTCTTC. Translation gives CASSETLVALYNEQFF. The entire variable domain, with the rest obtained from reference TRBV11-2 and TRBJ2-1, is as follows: EAGVAQSPRYKIIEKRQSVAFWCNPISGHATLYWYQQILGQGPKLLIQFQNNGVVDDSQLPKDRFSAERLKGVDSTLKIQPAKLEDSAVYLCASSETLVALYNEQFFGPGTRLTVL.

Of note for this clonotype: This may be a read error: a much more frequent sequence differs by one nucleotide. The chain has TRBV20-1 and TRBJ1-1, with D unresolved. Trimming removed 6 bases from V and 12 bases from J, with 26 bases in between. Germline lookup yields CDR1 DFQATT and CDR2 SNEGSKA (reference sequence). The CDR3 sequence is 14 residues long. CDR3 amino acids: CSADKGSPLAGTFF. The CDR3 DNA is TGCAGTGCCGACAAAGGATCCCCTCTCGCTGGGACTTTCTTT.

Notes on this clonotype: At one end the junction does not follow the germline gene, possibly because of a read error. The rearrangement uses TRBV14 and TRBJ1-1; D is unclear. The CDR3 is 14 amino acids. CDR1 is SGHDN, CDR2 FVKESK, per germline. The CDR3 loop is CASSRVGMNTESFF. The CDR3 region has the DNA TGTGCCAGCAGCCGCGTGGGCATGAACACTGAATCTTTCTTT.

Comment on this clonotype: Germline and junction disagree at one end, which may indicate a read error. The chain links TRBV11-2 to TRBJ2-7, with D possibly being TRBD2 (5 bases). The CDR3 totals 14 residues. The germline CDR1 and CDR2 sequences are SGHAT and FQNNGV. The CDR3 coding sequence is TGTGCCAACAGCTTACAGCTAGCCGTCCACGAGCAGTACTTC. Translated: CANSLQLAVHEQYF.